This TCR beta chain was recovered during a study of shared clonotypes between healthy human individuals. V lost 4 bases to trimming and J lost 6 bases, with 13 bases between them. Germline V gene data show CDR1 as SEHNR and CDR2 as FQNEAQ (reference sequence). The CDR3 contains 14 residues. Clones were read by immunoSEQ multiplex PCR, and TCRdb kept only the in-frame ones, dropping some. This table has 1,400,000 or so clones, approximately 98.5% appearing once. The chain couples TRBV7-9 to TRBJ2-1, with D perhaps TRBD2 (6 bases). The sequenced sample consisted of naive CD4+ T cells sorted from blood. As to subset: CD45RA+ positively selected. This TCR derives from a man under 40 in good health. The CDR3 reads CASSYTGTLNEQFF. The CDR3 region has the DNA TGTGCCAGCAGCTATACGGGGACTCTCAATGAGCAGTTCTTC.